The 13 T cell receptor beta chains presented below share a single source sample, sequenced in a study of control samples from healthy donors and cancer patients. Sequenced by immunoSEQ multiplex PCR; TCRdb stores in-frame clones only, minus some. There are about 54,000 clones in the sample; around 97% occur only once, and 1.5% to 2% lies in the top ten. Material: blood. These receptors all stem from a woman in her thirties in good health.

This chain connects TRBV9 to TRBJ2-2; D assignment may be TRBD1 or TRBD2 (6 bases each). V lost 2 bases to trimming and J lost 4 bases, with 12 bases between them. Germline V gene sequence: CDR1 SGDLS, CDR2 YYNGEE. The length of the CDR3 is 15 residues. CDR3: CASSVRQEGTGELFF. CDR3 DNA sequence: TGTGCCAGCAGCGTCCGACAGGAGGGCACCGGGGAGCTGTTTTTT.

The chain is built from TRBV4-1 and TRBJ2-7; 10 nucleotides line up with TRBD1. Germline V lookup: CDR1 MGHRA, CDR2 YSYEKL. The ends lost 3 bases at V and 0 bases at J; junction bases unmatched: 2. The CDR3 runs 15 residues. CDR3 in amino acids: CASSQGQGSSYEQYF. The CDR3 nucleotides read TGCGCCAGCAGCCAGGGACAGGGGAGCTCCTACGAGCAGTACTTC.

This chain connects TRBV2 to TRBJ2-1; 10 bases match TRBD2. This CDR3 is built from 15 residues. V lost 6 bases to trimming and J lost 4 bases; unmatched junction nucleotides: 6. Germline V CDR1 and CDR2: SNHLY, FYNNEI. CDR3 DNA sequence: TGTGCCAGCAGCCCCCCGACTAGCGGGTACAATGAGCAGTTCTTC. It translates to CASSPPTSGYNEQFF.

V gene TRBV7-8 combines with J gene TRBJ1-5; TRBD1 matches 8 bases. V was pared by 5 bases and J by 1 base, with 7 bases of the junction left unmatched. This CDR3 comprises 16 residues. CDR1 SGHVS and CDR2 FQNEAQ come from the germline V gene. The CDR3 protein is CASSMTGEGSNQPQHF. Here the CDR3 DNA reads TGTGCCAGCAGCATGACAGGGGAGGGGAGCAATCAGCCCCAGCATTTT.

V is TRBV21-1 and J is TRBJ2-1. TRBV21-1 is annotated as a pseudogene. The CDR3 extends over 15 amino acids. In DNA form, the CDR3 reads TGTGCCAGCAGCTTACCGGCGAGATGGGGTCATGAGCAGTTCTTC. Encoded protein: CASSLPARWGHEQFF.

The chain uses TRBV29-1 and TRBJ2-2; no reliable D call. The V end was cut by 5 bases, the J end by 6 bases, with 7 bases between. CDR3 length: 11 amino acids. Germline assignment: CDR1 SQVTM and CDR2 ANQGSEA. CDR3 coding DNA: TGCAGCGTTTCGGCAGCCGGGGAGCTGTTTTTT. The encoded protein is CSVSAAGELFF.

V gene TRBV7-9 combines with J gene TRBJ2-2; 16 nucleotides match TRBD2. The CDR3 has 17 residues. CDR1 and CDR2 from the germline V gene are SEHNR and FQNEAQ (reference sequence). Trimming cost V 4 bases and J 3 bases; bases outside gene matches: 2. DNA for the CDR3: TGTGCCAGCAGCTCGGGACTAGCGGGAGGGTACACCGGGGAGCTGTTTTTT. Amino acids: CASSSGLAGGYTGELFF.

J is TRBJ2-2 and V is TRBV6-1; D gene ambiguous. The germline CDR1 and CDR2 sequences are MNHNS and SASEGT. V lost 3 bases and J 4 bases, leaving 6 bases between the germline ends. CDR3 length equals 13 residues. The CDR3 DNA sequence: TGTGCCAGCAGTGAGACCTCCACCGGGGAGCTGTTTTTT. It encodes CASSETSTGELFF.

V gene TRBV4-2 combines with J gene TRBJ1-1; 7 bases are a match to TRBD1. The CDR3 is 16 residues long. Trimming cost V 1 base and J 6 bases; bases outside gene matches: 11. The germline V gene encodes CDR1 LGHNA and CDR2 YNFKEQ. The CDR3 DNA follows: TGTGCCAGCAGCCAAGCCCCGACAACAGGGGTTTCTGAAGCTTTCTTT. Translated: CASSQAPTTGVSEAFF.

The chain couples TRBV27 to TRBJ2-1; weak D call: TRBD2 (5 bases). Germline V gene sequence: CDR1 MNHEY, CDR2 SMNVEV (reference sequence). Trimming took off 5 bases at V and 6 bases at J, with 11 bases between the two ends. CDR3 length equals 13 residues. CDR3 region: CASSLPGINEQFF. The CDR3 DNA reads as TGTGCCAGCAGTCTACCCGGGATCAATGAGCAGTTCTTC.

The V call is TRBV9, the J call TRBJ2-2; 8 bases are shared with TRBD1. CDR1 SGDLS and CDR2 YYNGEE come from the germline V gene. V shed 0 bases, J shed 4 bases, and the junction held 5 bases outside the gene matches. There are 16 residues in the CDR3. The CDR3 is CASSVGPGGLTGELFF. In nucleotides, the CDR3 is TGTGCCAGCAGCGTAGGGCCAGGGGGCCTCACCGGGGAGCTGTTTTTT.

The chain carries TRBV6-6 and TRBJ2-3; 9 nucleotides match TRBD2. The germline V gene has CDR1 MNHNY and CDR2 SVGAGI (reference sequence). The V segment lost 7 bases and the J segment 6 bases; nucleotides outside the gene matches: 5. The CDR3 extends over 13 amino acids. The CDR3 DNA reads TGTGCCAGCAAAGCGGGAGGCATGGATACGCAGTATTTT. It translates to CASKAGGMDTQYF.

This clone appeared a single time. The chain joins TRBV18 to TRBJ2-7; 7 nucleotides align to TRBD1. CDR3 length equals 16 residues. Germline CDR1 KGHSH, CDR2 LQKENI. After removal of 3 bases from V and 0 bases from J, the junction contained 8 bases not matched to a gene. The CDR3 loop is CASSPADRVGSYEQYF. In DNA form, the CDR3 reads TGTGCCAGCTCACCCGCCGACAGGGTAGGCTCCTACGAGCAGTACTTC.